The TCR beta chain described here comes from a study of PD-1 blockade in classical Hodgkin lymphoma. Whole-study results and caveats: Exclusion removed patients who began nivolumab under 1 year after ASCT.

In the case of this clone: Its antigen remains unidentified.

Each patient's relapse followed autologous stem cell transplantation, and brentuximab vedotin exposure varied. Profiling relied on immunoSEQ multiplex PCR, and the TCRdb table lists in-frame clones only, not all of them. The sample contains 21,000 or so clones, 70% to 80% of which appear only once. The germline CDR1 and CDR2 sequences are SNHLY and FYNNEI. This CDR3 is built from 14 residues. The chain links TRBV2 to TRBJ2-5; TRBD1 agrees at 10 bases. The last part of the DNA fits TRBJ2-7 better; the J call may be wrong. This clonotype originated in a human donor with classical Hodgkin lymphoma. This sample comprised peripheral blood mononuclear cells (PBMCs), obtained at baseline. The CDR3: CASSDDRGPDEQYF. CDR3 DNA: TGTGCCAGCAGTGATGACAGGGGGCCGGACGAGCAGTACTTC.